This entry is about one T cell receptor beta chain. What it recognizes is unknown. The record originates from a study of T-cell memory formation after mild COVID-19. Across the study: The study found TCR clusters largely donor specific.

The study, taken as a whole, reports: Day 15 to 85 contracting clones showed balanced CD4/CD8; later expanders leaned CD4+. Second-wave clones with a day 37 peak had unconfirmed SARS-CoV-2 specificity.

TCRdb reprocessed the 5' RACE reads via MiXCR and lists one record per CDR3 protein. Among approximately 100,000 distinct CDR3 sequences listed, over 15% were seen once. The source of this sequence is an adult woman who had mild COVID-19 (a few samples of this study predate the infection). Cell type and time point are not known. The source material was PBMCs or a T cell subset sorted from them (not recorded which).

CDR3 coding DNA: TGCGCCAGCAGCTTCCTAGACAGGGCGACGGACGAGCAGTACTTC. This codes for CASSFLDRATDEQYF. The chain has TRBV5-1 and TRBJ2-7, with 7 nucleotides matching TRBD1. This CDR3 has 15 amino acids. Trimming took 2 bases from V and 5 from J; bases not matched to a gene: 10. Germline assignment: CDR1 SGHRS and CDR2 YFSETQ.